This T cell receptor (beta chain) comes out of a study of radiotherapy plus CTLA-4 blockade in lung cancer. Overall study: There were objective responses in roughly 18% of patients, and about 31% had disease control.

V shed 9 bases, J shed 3 bases, and the junction held 7 bases outside the gene matches. This CDR3 comprises 13 residues. Germline CDR1 reads ENHRY; CDR2 reads SYGVKD. Regarding the study as a whole: In blood, tumor-derived TCR clones expanded after radiotherapy plus ipilimumab.

Some clones are missing from TCRdb's copy, which holds only in-frame ones; the method was immunoSEQ multiplex PCR. This table has around 95,000 clones, around four fifths appearing once. As concerns this clone: Its antigen is not known.

This clonotype was obtained from a human donor with non-small cell lung cancer who had stable disease on radiotherapy plus ipilimumab. The chain recombines TRBV10-3 with TRBJ2-7; 8 bases match TRBD2. The sequences come from peripheral blood, collected from a patient treated with radiotherapy plus ipilimumab. CDR3 nucleotide sequence: TGTGCCATTGGAGCGGGAGCGAGCTACGAGCAGTACTTC. It is translated as CAIGAGASYEQYF.